These T cell receptor beta chains were read from a single sample in a study of neurological immune-mediated disorders. MiXCR was run by TCRdb on the 5' RACE reads, yielding one entry per CDR3 protein. The sample has around 90,000 distinct CDR3 sequences, less than 15% seen once. Input material: PBMCs. The origin of the receptors is a female donor with HTLV-1-associated myelopathy (HAM/TSP). The CDR3 runs from the conserved cysteine through the conserved F or W. D genes are given only for firm matches. A row's size may be missing; if present it is once, few, many or a size class.

>TRBV4-2|TRBJ2-1|many|NA
CASSQEFSGSYNEQFF
TGTGCCAGCAGCCAAGAATTCTCGGGCTCCTACAATGAGCAGTTCTTC
>TRBV20-1|TRBJ2-1|many|TRBD2
CSASAGTSDVSEQFF
TGCAGTGCTAGCGCCGGGACTAGCGATGTTTCTGAGCAGTTCTTC
>TRBV7-2|TRBJ2-4|few|NA
CASSLPGGGPYKNIQYF
TGTGCCAGCAGCCTTCCGGGTGGGGGCCCCTACAAAAACATTCAGTACTTC
>TRBV12-3/TRBV12-4|TRBJ2-7|many|NA
CASSLEGHTYEQYF
TGTGCCAGCAGTTTGGAAGGACACACCTACGAGCAGTACTTC
>TRBV5-1|TRBJ2-2|few|TRBD2
CASSGSGGDYTGELFF
TGCGCCAGCAGCGGGTCCGGGGGGGATTACACCGGGGAGCTGTTTTTT
>TRBV9|TRBJ2-7|many|NA
CASSPTYSYEQYF
TGTGCCAGCAGCCCCACTTATTCCTACGAGCAGTACTTC
>TRBV10-1|TRBJ1-6|NA|NA
CASSVGRTSTPLHF
TGCGCCAGCAGTGTGGGCCGCACGTCGACACCCCTCCACTTT
>TRBV7-2|TRBJ2-3|many|TRBD2
CASSFLGAGGDTQYF
TGTGCCAGCAGCTTTCTTGGAGCGGGGGGAGATACGCAGTATTTT
>TRBV7-8|TRBJ2-5|many|NA
CASSLAAGVGETQYF
TGTGCCAGCAGCTTAGCGGCAGGGGTGGGGGAGACCCAGTACTTC
>TRBV20-1|TRBJ2-5|many|NA
CSVAQGETQYF
TGCAGTGTCGCGCAAGGAGAGACCCAGTACTTC
>TRBV20-1|TRBJ2-4|NA|NA
CSARPGSLAKNIQYF
TGCAGTGCTAGGCCCGGGAGCCTAGCCAAAAACATTCAGTACTTC